Below are 27 T cell receptor beta chains sequenced from a single sample in a study of cytomegalovirus exposure and HLA in healthy donors. PCR used 60 Vbeta primers and 13 Jbeta primers. Sequencing was performed with immunoSEQ multiplex PCR; in TCRdb, only in-frame clones are kept and a portion is missing. The sample lists roughly 100,000 clones, around 60% seen once, with around 5% in the top ten. Sequenced material: PBMCs. Receptors originate from a human donor in good health.

Only a few counts were recorded for this clone. The chain is built from TRBV28 and TRBJ1-4; 9 bases map to TRBD1. Trimming at V came to 7 bases and at J to 7 bases, leaving 7 bases not matched to a gene. The CDR3 sequence is 14 residues long. CDR1 and CDR2 (germline): MDHEN, SYDVKM. The CDR3 protein is CASTATGGREKLFF. The DNA of the CDR3 is TGTGCCAGCACCGCGACAGGGGGGCGTGAAAAACTGTTTTTT.

This clone turned up a few times. The chain employs TRBV25-1 and TRBJ1-5, with 9 bases identical to TRBD1. Germline assignment: CDR1 MGHDK and CDR2 SYGVNS. Unmatched junction bases numbered 3, after V lost 5 bases and J lost 4 bases. The CDR3 covers 14 residues. The CDR3 nucleotides read TGTGCCAGCAGTCTAGGGACAGGGAATCAGCCCCAGCATTTT. Its protein product is CASSLGTGNQPQHF.

The chain recombines TRBV27 with TRBJ1-5, with 8 bases matching TRBD1. Germline V gives CDR1 MNHEY, CDR2 SMNVEV (reference sequence). CDR3 length equals 16 residues. V was pared by 2 bases and J by 2 bases, with 5 bases of the junction left unmatched. The CDR3: CASSLGQGKGNQPQHF. DNA of the CDR3: TGTGCCAGCAGTTTAGGACAGGGAAAGGGCAATCAGCCCCAGCATTTT.

The chain employs TRBV5-1 and TRBJ1-2; the D gene is possibly TRBD1 (5 bases). Trimming removed 0 bases at V and 2 bases at J, with 11 bases between. Looked up from germline, CDR1 is SGHRS and CDR2 is YFSETQ. The CDR3 has 15 residues. The CDR3: CASSLGLTENYGYTF. The CDR3 DNA is TGCGCCAGCAGCTTGGGGCTGACAGAAAACTATGGCTACACCTTC.

The rearrangement links TRBV7-8 to TRBJ2-7; possibly TRBD2 for D (5 bases). V lost 5 bases to trimming and J lost 6 bases, with 20 bases between them. Germline CDR1 is SGHVS and CDR2 is FQNEAQ. The CDR3 contains 15 residues. CDR3 sequence (DNA): TGTGCCAGCAGCCCCTCGGGGAGTTTCCTCGGCGAGCAGTACTTC. Translating gives CASSPSGSFLGEQYF.

This clone was recorded once. The chain carries TRBV29-1 and TRBJ2-1; 10 bases are shared with TRBD2. Germline values: CDR1 SQVTM, CDR2 ANQGSEA. Trimming cost V 2 bases and J 16 bases; bases outside gene matches: 8. CDR3 length: 12 amino acids. CDR3 sequence (DNA): TGCAGCGTTGAAACCAAGCGGGAGGGCCTATTCTTC. Its protein product is CSVETKREGLFF.

This clone was counted a single time. This chain connects TRBV10-1 to TRBJ1-1; D unresolved. The CDR3 consists of 13 residues. CDR1 WNHNN and CDR2 SYGVQD come from the germline V gene (reference sequence). Trimming removed 9 bases at V and 1 base at J, with 12 bases between. The CDR3 DNA sequence: TGCGCCAGTGCGAGACTGACGAACACTGAAGCTTTCTTT. Amino acids: CASARLTNTEAFF.

The chain combines TRBV7-3 with TRBJ2-3, with 13 positions matching TRBD2. J lost 6 bases, V lost 3 bases, and 6 bases had no gene match. Germline lookup yields CDR1 SGHTA and CDR2 FQGTGA. The CDR3 has 16 amino acids. In DNA form, the CDR3 reads TGTGCCAGCAGCTTGGGACTAGCGGGATTATCTGATACGCAGTATTTT. Translating it yields CASSLGLAGLSDTQYF.

This clone appeared a few times. J is TRBJ2-2 and V is TRBV2, with D perhaps TRBD1 (6 bases). Between the trimmed V and J ends, which lost 4 bases and 1 base, there was a span of 13 bases. The CDR3 loop spans 16 amino acids. Germline lookup yields CDR1 SNHLY and CDR2 FYNNEI. CDR3 sequence (DNA): TGTGCCAGCAGTGGGGTAGGGACACGGAACACCGGGGAGCTGTTTTTT. Translation gives CASSGVGTRNTGELFF.

The chain employs TRBV6-5 and TRBJ2-4, with unresolved D. V lost 4 bases and J lost 0, with 13 bases in between. CDR1 and CDR2 from the germline V gene are MNHEY and SVGAGI. This CDR3 has 16 amino acids. CDR3 region: CASSSPLSLAKNIQYF. As DNA, the CDR3 is TGTGCCAGCAGTTCCCCGTTATCACTAGCCAAAAACATTCAGTACTTC.

This clone has more than one count but fewer than ten. The chain has TRBV6-5 and TRBJ2-7; 10 bases line up with TRBD1. Germline lookup yields CDR1 MNHEY and CDR2 SVGAGI. The CDR3 spans 13 residues. J gave up 2 bases and V 10 bases, and 5 bases lay outside the gene matches. CDR3 sequence (DNA): TGTGCCACTCGGGACAGGGGCCCCTACGAGCAGTACTTC. This codes for CATRDRGPYEQYF.

This chain uses TRBV6-5 with TRBJ1-3; TRBD1 is a possible D gene (6 bases). V dropped 10 bases and J dropped 1 base, with 11 bases sitting between them. The germline V gene has CDR1 MNHEY and CDR2 SVGAGI. The CDR3 contains 13 residues. The CDR3 region has the DNA TGTGCCACGAGAACAGGGTCTGGAAACACCATATATTTT. Translated: CATRTGSGNTIYF.

This clone was found a few times. This rearrangement joins TRBV27 to TRBJ2-7; 7 bases line up with TRBD1. CDR3 length: 17 residues. Trimming took 3 bases from V and 7 from J; bases not matched to a gene: 18. The germline CDR1 and CDR2 sequences are MNHEY and SMNVEV (reference sequence). The CDR3 coding sequence is TGTGCCAGCAGTTTTAAGAGCGGTCGAGGGGGCGCCTGGGAGCAGTACTTC. This codes for CASSFKSGRGGAWEQYF.

This clone appeared a few times. The V call is TRBV6-6, the J call TRBJ2-5; the match to TRBD2 covers 8 bases. J was trimmed by 4 bases and V by 4 bases; bases with no gene match: 5. Germline V gene data show CDR1 as MNHNY and CDR2 as SVGAGI (reference sequence). This CDR3 has 14 residues. CDR3 in DNA: TGTGCCAGCAGTTTTAGCGGGGACGGAGAGACCCAGTACTTC. Translating gives CASSFSGDGETQYF.

The chain has TRBV10-3 and TRBJ1-2; unclear D gene. Germline-derived CDR1 and CDR2 are ENHRY and SYGVKD. The CDR3 runs 10 residues. The V and J ends lost 10 bases and 6 bases respectively, with 9 bases between them. The CDR3 DNA sequence: TGTGCCACAGGTTTAGATGGCTACACCTTC. Protein sequence: CATGLDGYTF.

This clone has just one count. The genes are TRBV19 and TRBJ2-2; weak D call: TRBD2 (6 bases). Germline V gene data show CDR1 as LNHDA and CDR2 as SQIVND (reference sequence). The CDR3 extends over 14 amino acids. V was pared by 3 bases and J by 10 bases, with 15 bases between. CDR3 coding DNA: TGTGCCAGTAGTATGCCGGGGTGGAGGGAGGAGCTGTTTTTT. Its protein is CASSMPGWREELFF. The whole variable domain, filled in from reference TRBV19 and TRBJ2-2, reads DGGITQSPKYLFRKEGQNVTLSCEQNLNHDAMYWYRQDPGQGLRLIYYSQIVNDFQKGDIAEGYSVSREKKESFPLTVTSAQKNPTAFYLCASSMPGWREELFFGEGSRLTVL.

The chain carries TRBV5-4 and TRBJ2-5, with 7 bases aligning to TRBD1. Germline CDR1 and CDR2: SGHNT and YYREEE (reference sequence). Germline trimming cut 2 bases from V and 1 base from J; bases unmatched to any gene: 2. This CDR3 contains 14 residues. The CDR3 DNA sequence: TGTGCCAGCAGCTTAACAGGGGTCCAAGAGACCCAGTACTTC. Encoded protein: CASSLTGVQETQYF.

The gene calls are TRBV5-5 and TRBJ1-2; D not resolved. Trimming left V 3 bases short and J 10 bases short, with 16 bases between. The CDR3 loop spans 13 amino acids. Per germline, CDR1 SGHKS and CDR2 YYEKEE (reference sequence). The DNA of the CDR3 is TGTGCCAGCAGCTGGGGTAGAGGGCTAGACTACACCTTC. This sequence encodes CASSWGRGLDYTF.

The chain combines TRBV28 with TRBJ2-1; no clear D gene. The germline V and J ends were trimmed by 4 bases and 9 bases, with 13 bases remaining between them. Germline V gene sequence: CDR1 MDHEN, CDR2 SYDVKM. The CDR3 runs to 13 residues. The CDR3 DNA reads as TGTGCCAGCAGTTCGGGTGTTAATCGTGAGCAGTTCTTC. It yields the protein CASSSGVNREQFF.

This clone showed up just once. The chain couples TRBV27 to TRBJ1-1; D is possibly TRBD1 (6 bases). The V gene's germline CDR1 is MNHEY and CDR2 SMNVEV (reference sequence). The V gene lost 4 bases and the J gene lost 5 bases, with 11 bases spanning the gap. The CDR3 runs to 13 residues. CDR3 sequence reads: CASSSGAWTEAFF. As DNA, the CDR3 is TGTGCCAGCAGTTCAGGGGCTTGGACTGAAGCTTTCTTT.

The CDR3 nucleotides read TGTGCCAGCAGTTTTCCCTGGACTAGTATTAACACCGGGGAGCTGTTTTTT. This gives the protein CASSFPWTSINTGELFF. V and J are TRBV28 and TRBJ2-2; 7 bases are a match to TRBD2. The V gene's germline CDR1 is MDHEN and CDR2 SYDVKM. V gave up 3 bases and J gave up 2 bases; unmatched junction bases: 9. This CDR3 comprises 17 residues.

The gene calls are TRBV27 and TRBJ2-2; 9 nucleotides align to TRBD2. CDR1 and CDR2 from the germline V gene are MNHEY and SMNVEV (reference sequence). V gave up 4 bases and J gave up 5 bases; unmatched junction bases: 2. This CDR3 contains 14 residues. CDR3 coding DNA: TGTGCCAGCAGTTGGAGCGGGGGGACCGGGGAGCTGTTTTTT. Residues: CASSWSGGTGELFF.

The chain recombines TRBV7-6 with TRBJ1-1; 8 bases line up with TRBD1. The V gene end was trimmed by 5 bases and the J gene end by 1 base; junction bases not matched to a gene: 3. CDR3 length: 14 amino acids. Germline V gene sequence: CDR1 SGHVS, CDR2 FNYEAQ. The DNA of the CDR3 is TGTGCCAGCAGCCCCGGACAGGGGAACACTGAAGCTTTCTTT. This encodes CASSPGQGNTEAFF.

The gene calls are TRBV4-1 and TRBJ2-1; D remains ambiguous. CDR1 is MGHRA, CDR2 YSYEKL, per germline. This CDR3 is built from 11 residues. Trimming removed 1 base from V and 7 bases from J, with 2 bases in between. CDR3: CASSQANEQFF. The CDR3 DNA follows: TGCGCCAGCAGCCAAGCGAATGAGCAGTTCTTC.

V and J are TRBV4-1 and TRBJ2-7, with 13 bases matching TRBD2. Germline lookup yields CDR1 MGHRA and CDR2 YSYEKL. The J segment lost 9 bases and the V segment lost 0 bases, leaving 8 bases of the junction unmatched. This CDR3 comprises 16 residues. CDR3 protein: CASSQEGGLAGRGQYF. In DNA form, the CDR3 reads TGCGCCAGCAGCCAAGAGGGGGGACTAGCGGGACGAGGGCAGTACTTC.

J is TRBJ2-7 and V is TRBV2, with TRBD2 matching 11 bases. Looked up from germline, CDR1 is SNHLY and CDR2 is FYNNEI. Trimming at V came to 10 bases and at J to 4 bases, leaving 12 bases not matched to a gene. The CDR3 has 15 amino acids. CDR3 nucleotide sequence: TGTGCCACCACTAGGGGACTAGCGGAGGGGTACGAGCAGTACTTC. It yields the protein CATTRGLAEGYEQYF.

The chain combines TRBV2 with TRBJ2-3; 11 nucleotides match TRBD1. The junction had 11 bases not matched to a gene; V was cut back by 4 bases and J by 11 bases. This CDR3 is built from 15 residues. Germline lookup yields CDR1 SNHLY and CDR2 FYNNEI. CDR3 sequence: CASSVSGQGAVRQYF. CDR3 DNA sequence: TGTGCCAGCAGTGTGTCTGGACAGGGGGCGGTCAGGCAGTATTTT.